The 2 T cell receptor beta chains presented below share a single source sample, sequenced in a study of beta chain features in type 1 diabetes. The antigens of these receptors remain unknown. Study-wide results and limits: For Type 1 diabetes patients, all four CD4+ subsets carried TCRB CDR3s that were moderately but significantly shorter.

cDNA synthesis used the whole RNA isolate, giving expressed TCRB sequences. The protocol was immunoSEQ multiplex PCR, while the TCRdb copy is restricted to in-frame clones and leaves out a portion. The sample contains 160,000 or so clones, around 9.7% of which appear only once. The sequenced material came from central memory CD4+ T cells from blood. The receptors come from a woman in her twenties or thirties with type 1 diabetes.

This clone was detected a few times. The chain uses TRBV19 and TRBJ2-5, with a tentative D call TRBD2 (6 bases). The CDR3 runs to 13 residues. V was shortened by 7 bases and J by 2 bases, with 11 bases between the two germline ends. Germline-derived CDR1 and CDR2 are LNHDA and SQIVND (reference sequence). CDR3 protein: CASTLGGQETQYF. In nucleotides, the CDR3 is TGTGCCAGTACCCTGGGAGGACAAGAGACCCAGTACTTC.

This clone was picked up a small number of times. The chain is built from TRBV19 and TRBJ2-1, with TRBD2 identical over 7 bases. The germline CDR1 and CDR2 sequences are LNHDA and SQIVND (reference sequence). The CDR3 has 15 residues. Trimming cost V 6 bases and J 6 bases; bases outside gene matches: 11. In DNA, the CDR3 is TGTGCCAGTAGGACTAGCACGGAGGTAGGCAATGAGCAGTTCTTC. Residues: CASRTSTEVGNEQFF.